These T cell receptor beta chains were read from a single sample in a study of blood T cells in healthy people across ages. TCRdb re-analysed the 5' RACE reads in MiXCR, keeping a single row per CDR3 protein. The repertoire holds 980,000 or so distinct CDR3 sequences, around 48% seen once, with 13% in the top ten. Sequencing input: blood. Every receptor here comes from a man aged 25-45 years in good health. CDR3s include the opening cysteine and the closing phenylalanine or tryptophan. D genes are given only for firm matches. Expanded clones get a size class; other rows say once, few or many, or leave the size out.

D gene | J gene | CDR3 length | clone size | V gene | CDR3 protein | CDR3 DNA
TRBD1 | TRBJ2-1 | 14 | few | TRBV12-3/TRBV12-4 | CASSRTGVWNEQFF | TGTGCCAGCAGCCGGACAGGGGTTTGGAATGAGCAGTTCTTC
- | TRBJ1-2 | 17 | - | TRBV7-8 | CASSLLRQPGGNYGYTF | TGTGCCAGCAGCCTACTGAGACAGCCTGGGGGGAACTATGGCTACACCTTC
- | TRBJ2-3 | 14 | once | TRBV7-6 | CASSHGLRTDTQYF | TGTGCCAGCAGCCATGGACTTCGCACAGATACGCAGTATTTT
- | TRBJ1-2 | 15 | once | TRBV6-5 | CASSYANRASYGYTF | TGTGCCAGCAGTTACGCGAACAGGGCCTCCTATGGCTACACCTTC
- | TRBJ2-6 | 16 | - | TRBV6-6 | CASSYSAGSGANVLTF | TGTGCCAGCAGTTACTCGGCGGGGTCTGGGGCCAACGTCCTGACTTTC
TRBD2 | TRBJ2-7 | 16 | - | TRBV5-1 | CASSQGAGEVFFEQYF | TGCGCCAGCAGCCAGGGAGCGGGAGAAGTCTTCTTCGAGCAGTACTTC
TRBD2 | TRBJ2-1 | 14 | few | TRBV6-4 | CASSERGDGNEQFF | TGTGCCAGTAGTGAGCGGGGGGACGGCAATGAGCAGTTCTTC
TRBD2 | TRBJ2-7 | 15 | - | TRBV4-1 | CASSQEVTSGRRTYF | TGCGCCAGCAGCCAAGAGGTCACTAGCGGCCGACGTACGTACTTC
TRBD1 | TRBJ2-7 | 15 | few | TRBV6-2/TRBV6-3 | CASSYGPGGFYEQYF | TGTGCCAGCAGTTACGGGCCAGGGGGTTTCTACGAGCAGTACTTC
- | TRBJ2-3 | 16 | many | TRBV5-6 | CASSWARGESTDTQYF | TGTGCCAGCAGCTGGGCCCGGGGTGAGAGCACAGATACGCAGTATTTT
TRBD2 | TRBJ2-3 | 15 | - | TRBV6-4 | CASSDLAGGTDTQYF | TGTGCCAGCAGTGACCTAGCGGGGGGCACAGATACGCAGTATTTT